This T cell receptor beta chain was recorded in a study of T cells in Graves' hyperthyroidism and ophthalmopathy. Findings of the study overall: Most thyroid-expanded clonotypes above 0.001 were also found in blood.

TCR beta CDR3 sequences were amplified from RNA transcripts. HTBI primers were employed in a first-round RT-PCR of the TCR CDR3. TCRdb itself ran the multiplex PCR reads through MiXCR, one entry per CDR3 protein. The data hold 490,000 or so distinct CDR3 sequences, with nearly 20% observed a single time. Patients were excluded for uncontrolled infection, other autoimmune disease, pregnancy or lactation. Between the trimmed V and J ends, which lost 7 bases and 8 bases, there was a span of 17 bases. This CDR3 is built from 13 residues. Germline V gene lookup returns CDR1 SNHLY and CDR2 FYNNEI. Worth noting for this clonotype: Antigen unknown.

J is TRBJ1-2 and V is TRBV2, with D perhaps matching TRBD1 (5 bases). The clonotype originates from a middle-aged man with Graves' ophthalmopathy. The sequenced material came from blood. The CDR3 DNA follows: TGTGCCAGCACCGAGACGGGGGGAGAGGGCTACACCTTC. Protein product: CASTETGGEGYTF.